These 3 T cell receptor beta chains were sequenced from one sample in a study of blood T cell repertoires in COVID-19. Repertoires were generated with immunoSEQ multiplex PCR, while TCRdb's copy carries only in-frame clones and drops some. In the table there are roughly 120,000 clones, over 60% of which are singletons. The sample comprised peripheral blood. The receptors were gathered from a woman of 80 years or more with acute or convalescent COVID-19.

The J gene is TRBJ2-2, the V gene TRBV18; TRBD2 aligns across 8 bases. The CDR3 covers 17 residues. The germline V gene has CDR1 KGHSH and CDR2 LQKENI. V was pared by 0 bases and J by 1 base, with 4 bases of the junction left unmatched. The CDR3 sequence is CASSPPSTSGNTGELFF. The DNA of the CDR3 is TGTGCCAGCTCACCACCGTCAACTAGCGGGAACACCGGGGAGCTGTTTTTT.

The chain carries TRBV5-8 and TRBJ1-3; 11 bases agree with TRBD1. The CDR3 runs to 17 residues. Germline CDR1 reads SGHTS; CDR2 reads YDEGEE. Trimming took 0 bases from V and 7 from J; bases not matched to a gene: 9. The CDR3: CASSLGTGGTAGNTIYF. In nucleotides, the CDR3 is TGTGCCAGCAGCTTGGGGACAGGGGGCACTGCAGGGAACACCATATATTTT.

The CDR3 spells CASSVGQEAFF. CDR3 in DNA: TGTGCCAGCAGCGTGGGACAGGAAGCTTTCTTT. The rearrangement links TRBV9 to TRBJ1-1; 7 positions match TRBD1. From germline, CDR1 is SGDLS and CDR2 YYNGEE. V shed 2 bases and J 8 bases; nucleotides not matched to a gene: 0. This CDR3 is built from 11 residues.